The 11 T cell receptor beta chains below come from one sample, sequenced in a study of T cells in Graves' hyperthyroidism and ophthalmopathy. The investigators amplified TCR beta CDR3 regions from RNA transcripts. The TCR CDR3 first-round RT-PCR relied on the HTBI primer set. TCRdb itself ran the multiplex PCR reads through MiXCR, one entry per CDR3 protein. This sample has some 530,000 distinct CDR3 sequences, with 22% found just once. The sample taken for sequencing was blood. The receptors derive from a woman between 65 and 79 years old with Graves' ophthalmopathy.

This clonotype was counted ten times or more. The rearrangement links TRBV12-3 or TRBV12-4 to TRBJ1-1, with D possibly being TRBD1 (6 bases). CDR3 size: 15 residues. V shed 7 bases and J shed 5 bases, with 20 bases lying between them. The DNA for the CDR3 is TGTGCCAGCAATTCGGCAGGGGAGTTAGGTACTGAAGCTTTCTTT. This gives the protein CASNSAGELGTEAFF.

The chain has TRBV5-1 and TRBJ1-5; TRBD1 matches at 7 bases. The CDR3 contains 14 residues. Trimming removed 5 bases from V and 5 bases from J; junction bases left unmatched: 7. Germline lookup yields CDR1 SGHRS and CDR2 YFSETQ. The CDR3 spells CASSTGQPHQPQHF. CDR3 DNA: TGCGCCAGCAGTACGGGACAGCCACATCAGCCCCAGCATTTT.

The chain couples TRBV6-2 or TRBV6-3 to TRBJ1-5; TRBD1 matches 10 bases. J was trimmed by 4 bases and V by 2 bases; bases with no gene match: 11. Germline V gene sequence: CDR1 MNHEY, CDR2 SVGEGT. The CDR3 has 18 amino acids. DNA for the CDR3: TGTGCCAGCAGTTACCTGACAGGGGGCGCTGGGTGGAATCAGCCCCAGCATTTT. This translates into CASSYLTGGAGWNQPQHF.

This clonotype was detected only a few times. The chain carries TRBV9 and TRBJ2-7, with a possible D match to TRBD2 (6 bases). The CDR3 covers 15 residues. The germline V gene encodes CDR1 SGDLS and CDR2 YYNGEE. V was pared by 4 bases and J by 1 base, with 15 bases between. CDR3 DNA sequence: TGTGCCAGCAGCCGCCTCGGACTAAAATCCTACGAGCAGTACTTC. This codes for CASSRLGLKSYEQYF.

In this sample, this clonotype turned up many times. The chain links TRBV12-3 or TRBV12-4 to TRBJ1-5; maybe TRBD1 (5 bases). V was clipped by 6 bases and J by 1 base, with 10 bases between them. This CDR3 is 14 amino acids long. Here the CDR3 reads CASSYGQSNQPQHF. The CDR3 bases are TGTGCCAGCAGCTATGGACAAAGCAATCAGCCCCAGCATTTT.

This clonotype came up many times. J is TRBJ1-2 and V is TRBV6-5, with TRBD1 as a possible D gene (5 bases). This CDR3 region has 15 residues. The V end lost 0 bases, the J end lost 3 bases, and 11 bases lay between the germline ends. Germline CDR1 reads MNHEY; CDR2 reads SVGAGI. CDR3 sequence (DNA): TGTGCCAGCAGTTACTCGGGGCTAGTTGACTATGGCTACACCTTC. Its translation: CASSYSGLVDYGYTF.

This clonotype has a handful of counts. The J gene is TRBJ2-5, the V gene TRBV7-3; TRBD2 matches 7 bases. J gave up 5 bases and V 1 base, and 10 bases lay outside the gene matches. This CDR3 contains 16 residues. In germline, CDR1 is SGHTA, CDR2 FQGTGA. The DNA for the CDR3 is TGTGCCAGCAGCTTAAGTTCGGGAGGCGGGATGGAGACCCAGTACTTC. Its protein product is CASSLSSGGGMETQYF.

The rearrangement uses TRBV28 and TRBJ2-5; tentatively, D is TRBD1 (5 bases). In germline, CDR1 is MDHEN, CDR2 SYDVKM. The CDR3 is made up of 15 amino acids. Trimming removed 6 bases at V and 2 bases at J, with 16 bases between. The CDR3 is CASSSAGAAQETQYF. CDR3 sequence (DNA): TGTGCCAGCAGCTCTGCTGGGGCAGCTCAAGAGACCCAGTACTTC. Drawing the rest from reference TRBV28 and TRBJ2-5, the complete variable domain is DVKVTQSSRYLVKRTGEKVFLECVQDMDHENMFWYRQDPGLGLRLIYFSYDVKMKEKGDIPEGYSVSREKKERFSLILESASTNQTSMYLCASSSAGAAQETQYFGPGTRLLVL.

The chain links TRBV18 to TRBJ1-1, with D unresolved. CDR3 size: 13 residues. Germline values: CDR1 KGHSH, CDR2 LQKENI. The V end lost 5 bases, the J end lost 9 bases, and 16 bases lay between the germline ends. The CDR3 region is CASSDPRREKAFF. The DNA for the CDR3 is TGTGCCAGCTCAGACCCCCGGCGAGAGAAAGCTTTCTTT.

This clonotype was counted between two and nine times. The chain carries TRBV12-3 or TRBV12-4 and TRBJ2-3, with D possibly matching TRBD2 (5 bases). This CDR3 comprises 13 residues. Trimming took off 10 bases at V and 2 bases at J, with 13 bases between the two ends. The CDR3 DNA follows: TGTGCCACTGGATCGGGATCCACAGATACGCAGTATTTT. It yields the protein CATGSGSTDTQYF.

This clonotype turned up a few times. The CDR3 bases are TGTGCCAGCAGTTACCTACTCTCTTTGGGGGAATCCTACAATGAGCAGTTCTTC. Amino acid sequence: CASSYLLSLGESYNEQFF. The gene calls are TRBV6-5 and TRBJ2-1; possibly TRBD1 or TRBD2 for D (5 bases each). In germline, CDR1 is MNHEY, CDR2 SVGAGI. CDR3 length: 18 residues. The V gene lost 2 bases and the J gene lost 1 base, with 18 bases spanning the gap.